This record covers a single T cell receptor beta chain. TCRdb keeps only in-frame clones here, not all; method: immunoSEQ multiplex PCR. Of 100,000 or so clones detected, 75% to 90% appear once; the ten largest clones hold roughly 30%. The entry originates in a study of blood T cell repertoires in COVID-19. Study details: The United States, Italy and Spain supplied acute and convalescent COVID-19 samples.

Germline CDR1 LGHDT, CDR2 YNNKEL (reference sequence). This CDR3 contains 19 residues. V was clipped by 7 bases and J by 0 bases, with 25 bases between them. The chain carries TRBV3-1 (or the pseudogene TRBV3-2) and TRBJ1-5; possibly TRBD1 for D (5 bases). Input material: peripheral blood. The clonotype was recovered from a woman of 80 years or more with acute or convalescent COVID-19. In DNA form, the CDR3 reads TGTGCCAGCAACCAGGCCAAGGGGTTTGGAACAGCTAGCAATCAGCCCCAGCATTTT. Translated: CASNQAKGFGTASNQPQHF.